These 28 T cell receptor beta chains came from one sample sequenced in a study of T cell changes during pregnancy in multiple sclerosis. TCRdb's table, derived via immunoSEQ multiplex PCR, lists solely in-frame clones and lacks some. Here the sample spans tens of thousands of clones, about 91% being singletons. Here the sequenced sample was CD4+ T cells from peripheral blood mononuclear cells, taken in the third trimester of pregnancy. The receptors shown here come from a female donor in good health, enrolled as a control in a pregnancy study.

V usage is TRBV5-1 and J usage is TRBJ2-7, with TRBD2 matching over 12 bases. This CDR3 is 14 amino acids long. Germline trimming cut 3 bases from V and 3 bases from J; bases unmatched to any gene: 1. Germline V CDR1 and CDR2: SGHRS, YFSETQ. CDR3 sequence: CASSSSGGDYEQYF. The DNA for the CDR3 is TGCGCCAGCAGCTCTAGCGGGGGGGACTACGAGCAGTACTTC.

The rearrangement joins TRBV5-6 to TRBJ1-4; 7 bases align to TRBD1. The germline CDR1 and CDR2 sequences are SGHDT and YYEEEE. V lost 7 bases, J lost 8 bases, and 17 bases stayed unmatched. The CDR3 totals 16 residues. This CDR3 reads CASQGTDLGKGEKLFF. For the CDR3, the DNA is TGTGCCAGCCAAGGGACAGACCTAGGGAAGGGCGAAAAACTGTTTTTT.

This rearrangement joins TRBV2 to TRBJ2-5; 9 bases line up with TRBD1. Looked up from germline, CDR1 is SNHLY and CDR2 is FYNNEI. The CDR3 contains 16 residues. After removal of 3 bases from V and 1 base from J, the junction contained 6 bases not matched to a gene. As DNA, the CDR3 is TGTGCCAGCAGTGATGGGACAGGGACCCTCCAAGAGACCCAGTACTTC. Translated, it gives CASSDGTGTLQETQYF.

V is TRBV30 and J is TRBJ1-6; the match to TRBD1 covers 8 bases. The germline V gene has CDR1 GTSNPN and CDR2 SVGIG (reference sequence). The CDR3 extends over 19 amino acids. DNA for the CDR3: TGTGCATTCAGTCGGCTGCCTGGAACTTGGGGACAGGCCCTGAAACCCCTCCACTTT. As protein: CAFSRLPGTWGQALKPLHF.

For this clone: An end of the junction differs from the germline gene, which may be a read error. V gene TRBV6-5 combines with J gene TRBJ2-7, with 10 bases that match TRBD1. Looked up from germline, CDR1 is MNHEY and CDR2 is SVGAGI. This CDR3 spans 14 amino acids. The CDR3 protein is CASRYSDRGYEQYF. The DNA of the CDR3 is TGTGCCAGCAGATACTCGGACAGGGGGTACGAGCAGTACTTC.

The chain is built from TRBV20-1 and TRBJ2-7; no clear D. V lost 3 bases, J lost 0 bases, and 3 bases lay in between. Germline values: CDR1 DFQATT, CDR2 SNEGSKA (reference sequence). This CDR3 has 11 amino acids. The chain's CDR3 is CSARSSYEQYF. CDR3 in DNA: TGCAGTGCTAGGAGCTCCTACGAGCAGTACTTC.

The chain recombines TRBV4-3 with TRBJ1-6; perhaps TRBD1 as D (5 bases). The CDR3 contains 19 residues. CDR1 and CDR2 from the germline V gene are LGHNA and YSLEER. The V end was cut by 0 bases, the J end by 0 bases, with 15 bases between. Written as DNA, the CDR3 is TGCGCCAGCAGCCAAGACCTAGCGGGGGGGTTCTCCTATAATTCACCCCTCCACTTT. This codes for CASSQDLAGGFSYNSPLHF.

This chain's CDR3 is CASSILTSGGDNEQFF. DNA of the CDR3: TGTGCCAGCAGCATCTTGACTAGCGGGGGGGACAATGAGCAGTTCTTC. This chain links TRBV11-1 with TRBJ2-1; 14 bases map to TRBD2. J gave up 5 bases and V 5 bases, and 5 bases lay outside the gene matches. CDR1 is SGHAT and CDR2 is FQDESV in the germline V gene (reference sequence). This CDR3 comprises 16 residues.

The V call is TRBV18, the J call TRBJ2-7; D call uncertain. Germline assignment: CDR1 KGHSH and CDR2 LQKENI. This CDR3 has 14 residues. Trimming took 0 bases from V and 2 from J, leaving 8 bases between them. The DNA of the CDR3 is TGTGCCAGCTCACCACCGATACAGACCTACGAGCAGTACTTC. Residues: CASSPPIQTYEQYF.

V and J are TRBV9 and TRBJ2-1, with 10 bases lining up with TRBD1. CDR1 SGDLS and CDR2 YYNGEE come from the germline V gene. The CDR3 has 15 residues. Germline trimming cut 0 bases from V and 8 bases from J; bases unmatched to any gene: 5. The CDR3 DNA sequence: TGTGCCAGCAGCGTAGTGACAGGGGGCTGGGATGAGCAGTTCTTC. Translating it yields CASSVVTGGWDEQFF.

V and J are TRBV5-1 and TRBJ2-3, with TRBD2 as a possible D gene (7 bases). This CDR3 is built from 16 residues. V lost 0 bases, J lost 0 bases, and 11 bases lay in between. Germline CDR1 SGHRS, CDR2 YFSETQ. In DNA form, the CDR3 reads TGCGCCAGCAGCTTGGGCGCGGGGGCTAGCACAGATACGCAGTATTTT. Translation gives CASSLGAGASTDTQYF.

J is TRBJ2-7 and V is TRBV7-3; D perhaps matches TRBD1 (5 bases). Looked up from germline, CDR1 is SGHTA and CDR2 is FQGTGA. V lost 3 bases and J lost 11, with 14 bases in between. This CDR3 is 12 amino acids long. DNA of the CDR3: TGTGCCAGCAGCTTTGAAGGGGCACTGGAGTACTTC. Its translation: CASSFEGALEYF. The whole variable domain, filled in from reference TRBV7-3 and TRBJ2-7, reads GAGVSQTPSNKVTEKGKYVELRCDPISGHTALYWYRQSLGQGPEFLIYFQGTGAADDSGLPNDRFFAVRPEGSVSTLKIQRTERGDSAVYLCASSFEGALEYFGPGTRLTVT.

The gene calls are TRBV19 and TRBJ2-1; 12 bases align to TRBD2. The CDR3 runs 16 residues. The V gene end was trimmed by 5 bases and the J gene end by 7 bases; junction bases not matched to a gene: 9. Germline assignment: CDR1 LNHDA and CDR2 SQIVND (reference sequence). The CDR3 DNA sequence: TGTGCCAGTAGTTCCGCTAGCGGGGGGGCCCTAAATGAGCAGTTCTTC. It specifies CASSSASGGALNEQFF.

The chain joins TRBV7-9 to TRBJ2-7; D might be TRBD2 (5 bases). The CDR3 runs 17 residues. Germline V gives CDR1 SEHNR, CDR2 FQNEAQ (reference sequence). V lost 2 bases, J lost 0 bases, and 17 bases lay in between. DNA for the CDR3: TGTGCCAGCAGCTTAATGCCTGGTCCTACTAGCTCCTACGAGCAGTACTTC. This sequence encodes CASSLMPGPTSSYEQYF.

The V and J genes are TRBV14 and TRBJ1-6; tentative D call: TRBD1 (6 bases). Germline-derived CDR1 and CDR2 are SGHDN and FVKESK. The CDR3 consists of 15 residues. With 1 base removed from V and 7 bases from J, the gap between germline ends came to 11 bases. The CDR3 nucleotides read TGTGCCAGCAGCCAAGGGCAGGGGCCCAATTCACCCCTCCACTTT. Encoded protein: CASSQGQGPNSPLHF.

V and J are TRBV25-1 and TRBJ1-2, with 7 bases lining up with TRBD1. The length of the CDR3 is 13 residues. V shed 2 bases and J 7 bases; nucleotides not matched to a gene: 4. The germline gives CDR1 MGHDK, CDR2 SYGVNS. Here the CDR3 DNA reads TGTGCCAGCAGTGAAGGGGACAGCCGTGGCTACACCTTC. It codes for CASSEGDSRGYTF.

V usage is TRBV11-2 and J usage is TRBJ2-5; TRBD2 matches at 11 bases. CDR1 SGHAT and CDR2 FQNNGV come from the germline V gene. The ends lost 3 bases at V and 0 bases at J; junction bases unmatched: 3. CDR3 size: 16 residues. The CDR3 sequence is CASSLPSGGYQETQYF. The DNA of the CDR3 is TGTGCCAGCAGCTTGCCTAGCGGGGGGTACCAAGAGACCCAGTACTTC.

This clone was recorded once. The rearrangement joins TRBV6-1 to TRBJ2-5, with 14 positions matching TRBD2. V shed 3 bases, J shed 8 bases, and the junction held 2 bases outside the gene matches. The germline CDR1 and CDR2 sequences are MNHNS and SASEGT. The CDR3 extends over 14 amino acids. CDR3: CASSETSGGGTQYF. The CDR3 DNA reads TGTGCCAGCAGTGAGACTAGCGGGGGGGGAACCCAGTACTTC.

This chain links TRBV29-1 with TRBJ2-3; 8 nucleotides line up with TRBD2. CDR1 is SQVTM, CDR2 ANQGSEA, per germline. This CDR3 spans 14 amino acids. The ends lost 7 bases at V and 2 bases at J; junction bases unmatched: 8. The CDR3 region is CSAHSGDPTDTQYF. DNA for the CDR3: TGCAGCGCACATAGCGGGGACCCCACAGATACGCAGTATTTT.

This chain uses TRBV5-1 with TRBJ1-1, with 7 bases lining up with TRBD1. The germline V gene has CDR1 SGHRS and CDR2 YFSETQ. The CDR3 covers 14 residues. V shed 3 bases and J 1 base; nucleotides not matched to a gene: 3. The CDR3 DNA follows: TGCGCCAGCAGCTCGAGACAGGGGAACACTGAAGCTTTCTTT. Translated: CASSSRQGNTEAFF.

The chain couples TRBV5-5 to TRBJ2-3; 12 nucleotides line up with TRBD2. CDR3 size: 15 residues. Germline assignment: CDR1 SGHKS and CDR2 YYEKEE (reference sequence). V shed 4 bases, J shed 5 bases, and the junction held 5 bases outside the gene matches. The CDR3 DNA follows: TGTGCCAGCAGCCAGACTAGCGGGGGAGTAGATACGCAGTATTTT. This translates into CASSQTSGGVDTQYF.

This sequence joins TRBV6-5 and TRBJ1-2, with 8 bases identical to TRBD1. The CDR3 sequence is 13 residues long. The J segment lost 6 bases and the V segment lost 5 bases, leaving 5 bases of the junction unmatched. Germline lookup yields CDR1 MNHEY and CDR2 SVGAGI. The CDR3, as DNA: TGTGCCAGCAGTCGGACAGGGAGGGATGGCTACACCTTC. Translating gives CASSRTGRDGYTF.

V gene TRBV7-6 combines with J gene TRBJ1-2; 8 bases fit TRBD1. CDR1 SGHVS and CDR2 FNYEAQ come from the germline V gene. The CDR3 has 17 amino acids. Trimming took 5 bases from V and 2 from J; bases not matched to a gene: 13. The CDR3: CASSPKLRTGRNYGYTF. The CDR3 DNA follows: TGTGCCAGCAGCCCAAAACTCCGGACAGGGAGGAACTATGGCTACACCTTC.

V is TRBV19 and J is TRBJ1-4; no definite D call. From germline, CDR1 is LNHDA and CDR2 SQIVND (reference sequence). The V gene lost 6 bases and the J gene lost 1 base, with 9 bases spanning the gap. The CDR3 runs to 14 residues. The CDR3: CASSNGLTNEKLFF. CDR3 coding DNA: TGTGCCAGTAGCAACGGGTTAACTAATGAAAAACTGTTTTTT.

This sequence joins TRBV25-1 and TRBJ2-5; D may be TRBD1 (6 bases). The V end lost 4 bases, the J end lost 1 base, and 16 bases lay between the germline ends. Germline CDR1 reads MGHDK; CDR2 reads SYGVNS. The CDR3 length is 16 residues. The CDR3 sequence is CASSAPLGTSQETQYF. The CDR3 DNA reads TGTGCCAGCAGTGCCCCTCTCGGGACATCCCAAGAGACCCAGTACTTC.

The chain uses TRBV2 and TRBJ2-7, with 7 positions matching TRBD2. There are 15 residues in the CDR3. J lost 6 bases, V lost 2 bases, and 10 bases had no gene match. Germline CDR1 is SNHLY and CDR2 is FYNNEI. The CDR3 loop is CASSEWQRLAGEQYF. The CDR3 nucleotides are TGTGCCAGCAGTGAATGGCAACGACTAGCCGGCGAGCAGTACTTC.

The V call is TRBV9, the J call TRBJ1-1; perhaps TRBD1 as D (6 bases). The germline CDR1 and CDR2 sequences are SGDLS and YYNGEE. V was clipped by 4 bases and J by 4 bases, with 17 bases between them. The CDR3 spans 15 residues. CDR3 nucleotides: TGTGCCAGCAGCCCTACACAGGGATCAGGCACTGAAGCTTTCTTT. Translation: CASSPTQGSGTEAFF.

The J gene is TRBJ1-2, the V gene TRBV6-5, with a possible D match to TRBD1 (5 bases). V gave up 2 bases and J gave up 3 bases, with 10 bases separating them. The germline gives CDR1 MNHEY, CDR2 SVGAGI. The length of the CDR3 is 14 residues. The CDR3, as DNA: TGTGCCAGCAGTTACGAGGCCAGGGACTATGGCTACACCTTC. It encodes CASSYEARDYGYTF.